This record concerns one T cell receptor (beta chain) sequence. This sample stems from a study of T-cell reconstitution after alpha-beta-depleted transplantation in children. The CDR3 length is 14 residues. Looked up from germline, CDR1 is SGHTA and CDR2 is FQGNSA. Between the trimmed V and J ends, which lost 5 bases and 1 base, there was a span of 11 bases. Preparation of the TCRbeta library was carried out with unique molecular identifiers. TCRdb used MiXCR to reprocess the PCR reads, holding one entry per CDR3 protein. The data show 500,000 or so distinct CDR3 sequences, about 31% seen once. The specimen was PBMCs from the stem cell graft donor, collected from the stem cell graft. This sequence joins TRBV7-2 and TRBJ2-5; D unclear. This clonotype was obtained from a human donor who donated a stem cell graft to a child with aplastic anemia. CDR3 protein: CASSALGSQETQYF. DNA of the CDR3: TGTGCCAGCAGCGCCCTGGGCAGCCAAGAGACCCAGTACTTC.